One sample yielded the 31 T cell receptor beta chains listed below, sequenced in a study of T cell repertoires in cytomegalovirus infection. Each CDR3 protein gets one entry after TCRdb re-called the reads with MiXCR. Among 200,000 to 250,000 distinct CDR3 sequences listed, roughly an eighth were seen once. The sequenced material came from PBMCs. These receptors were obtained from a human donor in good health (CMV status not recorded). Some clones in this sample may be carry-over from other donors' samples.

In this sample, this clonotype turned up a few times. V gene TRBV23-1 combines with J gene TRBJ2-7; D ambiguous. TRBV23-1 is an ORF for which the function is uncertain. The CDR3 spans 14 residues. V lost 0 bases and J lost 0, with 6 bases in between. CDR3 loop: CASSQSTNSYEQYF. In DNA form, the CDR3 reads TGCGCCAGCAGTCAATCGACCAACTCCTACGAGCAGTACTTC.

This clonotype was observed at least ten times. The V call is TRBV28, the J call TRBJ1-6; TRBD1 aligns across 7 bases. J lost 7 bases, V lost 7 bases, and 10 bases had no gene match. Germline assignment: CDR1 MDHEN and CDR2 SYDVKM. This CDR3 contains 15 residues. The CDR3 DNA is TGTGCCAGCAACCCCCCCGGGACAGAGAATTCACCCCTCCACTTT. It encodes CASNPPGTENSPLHF.

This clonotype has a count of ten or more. The CDR3 protein is CASGLDRGRLDNQPQHF. CDR3 in DNA: TGTGCTAGTGGTTTGGACAGGGGGCGCCTAGATAATCAGCCCCAGCATTTT. The rearrangement links TRBV12-5 to TRBJ1-5; TRBD1 agrees at 9 bases. V was clipped by 1 base and J by 4 bases; unmatched bases: 8. Germline-derived CDR1 and CDR2 are LGHNT and FRNRAP. This CDR3 has 17 amino acids.

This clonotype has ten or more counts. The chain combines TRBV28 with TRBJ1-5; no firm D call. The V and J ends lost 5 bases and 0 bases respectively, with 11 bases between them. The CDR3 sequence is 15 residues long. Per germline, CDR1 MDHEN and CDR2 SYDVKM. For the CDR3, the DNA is TGTGCCAGCAGTCCCCCGCCATATAGCAATCAGCCCCAGCATTTT. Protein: CASSPPPYSNQPQHF.

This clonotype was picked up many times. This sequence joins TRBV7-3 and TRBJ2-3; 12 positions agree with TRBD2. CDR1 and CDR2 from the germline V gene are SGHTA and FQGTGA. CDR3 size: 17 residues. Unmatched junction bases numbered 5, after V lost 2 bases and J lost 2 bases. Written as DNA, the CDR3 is TGTGCCAGCAGCTTATACAGACTAGCGGGGGACACAGATACGCAGTATTTT. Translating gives CASSLYRLAGDTDTQYF.

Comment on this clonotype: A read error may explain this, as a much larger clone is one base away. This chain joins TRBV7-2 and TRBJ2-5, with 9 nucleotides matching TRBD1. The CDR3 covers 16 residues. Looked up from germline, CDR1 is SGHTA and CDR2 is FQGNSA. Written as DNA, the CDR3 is TGTGCCAGCAGCTCCTACAGGGGGCGTCCTCAAGAGACCCCGTACTTC. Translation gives CASSSYRGRPQETPYF.

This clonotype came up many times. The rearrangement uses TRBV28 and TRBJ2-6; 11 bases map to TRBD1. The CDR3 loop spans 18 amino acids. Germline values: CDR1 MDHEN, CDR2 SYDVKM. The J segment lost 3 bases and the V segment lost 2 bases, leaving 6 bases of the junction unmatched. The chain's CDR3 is CASSLRGQGAGGANVLTF. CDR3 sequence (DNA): TGTGCCAGCAGTTTACGAGGACAGGGGGCTGGTGGGGCCAACGTCCTGACTTTC.

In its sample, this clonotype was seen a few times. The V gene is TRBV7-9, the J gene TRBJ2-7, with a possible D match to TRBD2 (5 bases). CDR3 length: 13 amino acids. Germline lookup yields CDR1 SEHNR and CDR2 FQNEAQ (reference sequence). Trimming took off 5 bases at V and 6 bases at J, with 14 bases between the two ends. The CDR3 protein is CASSTPGYGEQYF. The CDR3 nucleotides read TGTGCCAGCAGCACCCCGGGATACGGCGAGCAGTACTTC.

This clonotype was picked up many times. The CDR3 protein is CASSLDIGVSYEQYF. The CDR3 DNA follows: TGTGCCAGCAGCTTAGATATAGGGGTCTCCTACGAGCAGTACTTC. The chain uses TRBV7-2 and TRBJ2-7; D perhaps matches TRBD1 (5 bases). Per the germline V gene, CDR1 is SGHTA and CDR2 is FQGNSA. This CDR3 is 15 amino acids long. V shed 1 base and J shed 0 bases, with 10 bases lying between them.

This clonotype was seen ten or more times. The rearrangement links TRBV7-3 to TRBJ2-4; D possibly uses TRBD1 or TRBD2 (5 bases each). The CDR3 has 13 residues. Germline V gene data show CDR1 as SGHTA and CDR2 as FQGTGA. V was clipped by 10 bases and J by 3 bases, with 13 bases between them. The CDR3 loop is CATPGRHKNIQYF. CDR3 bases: TGTGCCACCCCGGGGCGACACAAAAACATTCAGTACTTC.

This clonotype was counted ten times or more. CDR3 nucleotide sequence: TGTGCCAGCAGTGACTCGGGACAGGTGCCCGTCAATGAGCAGTTCTTC. It is translated as CASSDSGQVPVNEQFF. The chain employs TRBV25-1 and TRBJ2-1, with 8 positions matching TRBD1. With 3 bases clipped from V and 6 bases from J, the junction kept 10 bases outside the gene matches. The V gene's germline CDR1 is MGHDK and CDR2 SYGVNS. CDR3 length: 16 residues.

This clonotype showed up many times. The CDR3 sequence: CASSQGQGATGAEAFF. In DNA form, the CDR3 reads TGTGCCAGCAGCCAAGGACAGGGGGCCACGGGGGCTGAAGCTTTCTTT. The V call is TRBV4-2, the J call TRBJ1-1; 10 bases match TRBD1. The V gene end was trimmed by 1 base and the J gene end by 6 bases; junction bases not matched to a gene: 8. Germline CDR1 reads LGHNA; CDR2 reads YNFKEQ. The CDR3 has 16 amino acids.

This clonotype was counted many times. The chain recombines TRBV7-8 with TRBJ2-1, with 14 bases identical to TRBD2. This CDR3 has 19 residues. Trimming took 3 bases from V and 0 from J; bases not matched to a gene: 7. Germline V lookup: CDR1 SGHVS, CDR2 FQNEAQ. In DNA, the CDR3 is TGTGCCAGCAGCTTTTTTGGGACTAGCGGGGGAAGCTCCTACAATGAGCAGTTCTTC. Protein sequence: CASSFFGTSGGSSYNEQFF.

The CDR3 nucleotides read TGTGCCAGCAGCTTAGACATTAGCGGGGGGGGGGGTGATACGCAGTATTTT. Its translation is CASSLDISGGGGDTQYF. The chain uses TRBV7-2 and TRBJ2-3; 11 bases align to TRBD2. The V gene's germline CDR1 is SGHTA and CDR2 FQGNSA. The length of the CDR3 is 17 residues. V dropped 1 base and J dropped 6; count of bases not matched to a gene: 9.

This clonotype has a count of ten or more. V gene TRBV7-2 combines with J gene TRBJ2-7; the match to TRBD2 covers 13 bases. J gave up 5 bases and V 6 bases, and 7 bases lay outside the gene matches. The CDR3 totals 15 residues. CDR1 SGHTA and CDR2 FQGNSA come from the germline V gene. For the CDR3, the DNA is TGTGCCAGCAGTCCTGGACTAGCGGGAGTCAACGAGCAGTACTTC. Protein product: CASSPGLAGVNEQYF.

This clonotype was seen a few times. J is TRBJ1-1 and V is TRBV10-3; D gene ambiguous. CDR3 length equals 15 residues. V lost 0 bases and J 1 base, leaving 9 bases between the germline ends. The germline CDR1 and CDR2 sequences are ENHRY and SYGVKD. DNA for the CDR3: TGTGCCATCAGTGAGTCGCGGAGAGAGAACACTGAAGCTTTCTTT. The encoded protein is CAISESRRENTEAFF.

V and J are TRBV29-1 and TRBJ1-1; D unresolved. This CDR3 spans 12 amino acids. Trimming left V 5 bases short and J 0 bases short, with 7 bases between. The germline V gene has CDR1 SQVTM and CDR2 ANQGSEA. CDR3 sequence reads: CSVRYMNTEAFF. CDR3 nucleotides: TGCAGCGTTCGGTACATGAACACTGAAGCTTTCTTT.

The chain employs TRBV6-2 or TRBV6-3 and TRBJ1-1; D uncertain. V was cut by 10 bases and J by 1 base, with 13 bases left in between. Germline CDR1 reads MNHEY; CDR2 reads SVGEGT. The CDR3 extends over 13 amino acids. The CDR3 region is CATRVVSNTEAFF. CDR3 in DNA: TGTGCCACCCGGGTCGTGTCGAACACTGAAGCTTTCTTT.

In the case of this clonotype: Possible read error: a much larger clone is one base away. CDR3 loop: CASSSPRQGAAEAFF. The CDR3 nucleotides read TGTGCCAGCAGCTCTCCGAGACAGGGGGCTGCTGAAGCTTTCTTT. V and J are TRBV7-3 and TRBJ1-1, with 10 bases lining up with TRBD1. Losses at the gene ends were 4 bases for V and 6 bases for J; bases not matched to a gene: 8. Germline V gives CDR1 SGHTA, CDR2 FQGTGA. The CDR3 covers 15 residues.

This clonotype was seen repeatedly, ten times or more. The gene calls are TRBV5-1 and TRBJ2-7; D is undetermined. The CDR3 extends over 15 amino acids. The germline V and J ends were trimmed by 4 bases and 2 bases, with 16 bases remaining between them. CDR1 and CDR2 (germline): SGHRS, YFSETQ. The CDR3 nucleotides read TGCGCCAGCAGCCCGACGGGTCTCCGGGCCTACGAGCAGTACTTC. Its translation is CASSPTGLRAYEQYF.

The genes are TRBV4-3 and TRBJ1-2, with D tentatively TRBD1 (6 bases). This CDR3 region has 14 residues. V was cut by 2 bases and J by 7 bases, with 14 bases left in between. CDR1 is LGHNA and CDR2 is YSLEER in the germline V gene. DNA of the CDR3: TGCGCCAGCAGCCAATCCGTCGGGGGGCTTGGCTACACCTTC. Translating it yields CASSQSVGGLGYTF.

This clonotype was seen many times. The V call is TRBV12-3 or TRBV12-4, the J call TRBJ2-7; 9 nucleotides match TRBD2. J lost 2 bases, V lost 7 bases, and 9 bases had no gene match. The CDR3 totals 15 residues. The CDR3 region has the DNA TGTGCCAGCACCCGGGGACTAGCCGATACCTACGAGCAGTACTTC. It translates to CASTRGLADTYEQYF.

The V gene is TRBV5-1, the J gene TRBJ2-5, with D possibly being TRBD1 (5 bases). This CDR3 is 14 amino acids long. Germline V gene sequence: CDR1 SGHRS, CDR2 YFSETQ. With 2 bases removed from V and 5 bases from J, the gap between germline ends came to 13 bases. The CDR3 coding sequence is TGCGCCAGCAGCTTTCAGGGTCTTGGTGAGACCCAGTACTTC. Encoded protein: CASSFQGLGETQYF.

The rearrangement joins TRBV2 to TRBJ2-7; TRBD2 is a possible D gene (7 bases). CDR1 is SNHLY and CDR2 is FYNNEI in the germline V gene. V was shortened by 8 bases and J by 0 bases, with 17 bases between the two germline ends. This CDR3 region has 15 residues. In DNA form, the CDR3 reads TGTGCCAGCGGGGAGGGAGGGGGAGTCTCCTACGAGCAGTACTTC. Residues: CASGEGGGVSYEQYF.

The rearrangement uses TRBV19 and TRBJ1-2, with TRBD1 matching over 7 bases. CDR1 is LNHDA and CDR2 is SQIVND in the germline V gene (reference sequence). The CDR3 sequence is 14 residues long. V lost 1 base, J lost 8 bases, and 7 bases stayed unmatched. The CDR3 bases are TGTGCCAGTAGTATAGGTGACAGGGCTGAGGGCTACACCTTC. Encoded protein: CASSIGDRAEGYTF. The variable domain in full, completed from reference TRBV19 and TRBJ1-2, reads DGGITQSPKYLFRKEGQNVTLSCEQNLNHDAMYWYRQDPGQGLRLIYYSQIVNDFQKGDIAEGYSVSREKKESFPLTVTSAQKNPTAFYLCASSIGDRAEGYTFGSGTRLTVV.

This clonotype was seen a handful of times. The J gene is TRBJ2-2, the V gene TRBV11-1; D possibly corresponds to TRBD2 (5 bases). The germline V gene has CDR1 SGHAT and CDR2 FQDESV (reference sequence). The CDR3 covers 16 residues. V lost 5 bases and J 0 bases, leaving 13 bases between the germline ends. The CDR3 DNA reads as TGTGCCAGCAGCCCCCGGAGGAGAGCGAACACCGGGGAGCTGTTTTTT. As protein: CASSPRRRANTGELFF.

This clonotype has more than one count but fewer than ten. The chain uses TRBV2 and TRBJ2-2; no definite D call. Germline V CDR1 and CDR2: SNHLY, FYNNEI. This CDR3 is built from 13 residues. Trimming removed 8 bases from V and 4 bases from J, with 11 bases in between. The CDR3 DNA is TGTGCCAGCCTACTACCACCCACCGGGGAGCTGTTTTTT. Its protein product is CASLLPPTGELFF.

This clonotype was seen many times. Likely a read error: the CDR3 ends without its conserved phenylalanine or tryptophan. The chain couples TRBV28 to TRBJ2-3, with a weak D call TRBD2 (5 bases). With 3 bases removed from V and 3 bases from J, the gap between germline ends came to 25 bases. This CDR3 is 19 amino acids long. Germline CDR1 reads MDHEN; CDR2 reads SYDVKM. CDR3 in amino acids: CASSFPYSLTRAKTDTQYS. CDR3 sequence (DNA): TGTGCCAGCAGTTTCCCATACTCCCTTACTAGGGCGAAAACAGATACGCAGTATTCT.

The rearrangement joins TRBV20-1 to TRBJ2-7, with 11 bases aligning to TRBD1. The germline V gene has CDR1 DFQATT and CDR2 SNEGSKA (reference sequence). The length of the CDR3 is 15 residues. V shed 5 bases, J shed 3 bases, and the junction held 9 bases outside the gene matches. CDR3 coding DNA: TGCAGTGCTCGCGATTCCGGGACAGGGGGCTACGAGCAGTACTTC. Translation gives CSARDSGTGGYEQYF.

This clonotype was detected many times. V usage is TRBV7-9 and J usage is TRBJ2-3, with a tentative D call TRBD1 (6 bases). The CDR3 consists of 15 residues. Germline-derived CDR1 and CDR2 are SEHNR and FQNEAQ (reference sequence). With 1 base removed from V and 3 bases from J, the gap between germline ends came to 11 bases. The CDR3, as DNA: TGTGCCAGCAGCTTAGACAGGGCAAGAACAGATACGCAGTATTTT. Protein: CASSLDRARTDTQYF.

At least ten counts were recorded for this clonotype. The CDR3 nucleotides are TGTGCCAGCAGCCGAGGACAGGGGTCCACTGAAGCTTTCTTT. It yields the protein CASSRGQGSTEAFF. The chain links TRBV7-2 to TRBJ1-1, with 9 bases aligning to TRBD1. The germline gives CDR1 SGHTA, CDR2 FQGNSA. The length of the CDR3 is 14 residues. Trimming took 5 bases from V and 4 from J; bases not matched to a gene: 5.